This T cell receptor beta chain was recorded in a study of blood T cell repertoires in COVID-19. Study in general: Acute-phase and convalescent COVID-19 samples originated in the United States, Italy and Spain. Sources were T cells, B-cell-depleted T cells, or PBMCs; the material itself was cDNA or gDNA.

In the authors' methods: From reference gene primer amplification, estimates of nucleated cell counts were derived. Data came from immunoSEQ multiplex PCR; TCRdb stores just in-frame clones and leaves some out. V and J calls and clone size are as listed in that table; D and trimming were resolved from the DNA. In the table there are about 310,000 clones, about 90% of which are singletons. This clone appeared once. In germline, CDR1 is MNHEY, CDR2 SMNVEV (reference sequence). Trimming removed 2 bases at V and 0 bases at J, with 12 bases between. The CDR3 has 16 amino acids. Sequenced sample: peripheral blood. The source of this sequence is a man between 18 and 29 years old with active or convalescent COVID-19. J is TRBJ2-3 and V is TRBV27; D remains ambiguous. The CDR3 protein is CASSLVGFSSTDTQYF. CDR3 in DNA: TGTGCCAGCAGTTTAGTCGGGTTTTCTAGCACAGATACGCAGTATTTT.